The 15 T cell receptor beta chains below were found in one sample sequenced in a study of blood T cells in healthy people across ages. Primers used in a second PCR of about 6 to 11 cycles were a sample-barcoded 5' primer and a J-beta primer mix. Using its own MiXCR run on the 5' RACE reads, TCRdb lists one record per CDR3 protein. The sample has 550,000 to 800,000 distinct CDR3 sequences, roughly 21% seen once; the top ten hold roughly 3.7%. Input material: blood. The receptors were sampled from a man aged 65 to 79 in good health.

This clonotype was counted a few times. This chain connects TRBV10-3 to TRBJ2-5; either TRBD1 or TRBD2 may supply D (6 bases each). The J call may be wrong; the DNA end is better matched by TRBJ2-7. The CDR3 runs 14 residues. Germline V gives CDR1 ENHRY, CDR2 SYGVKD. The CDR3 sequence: CAISERAGEDEQYF. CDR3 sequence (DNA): TGTGCCATCAGTGAGAGGGCAGGGGAGGACGAGCAGTACTTC.

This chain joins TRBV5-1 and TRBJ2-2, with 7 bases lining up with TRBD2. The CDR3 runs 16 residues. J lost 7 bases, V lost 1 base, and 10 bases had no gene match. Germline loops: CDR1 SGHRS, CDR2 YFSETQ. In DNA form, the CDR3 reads TGCGCCAGCAGCTTGCAGGCGGGAGATGATGGCGGGGAGCTGTTTTTT. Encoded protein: CASSLQAGDDGGELFF.

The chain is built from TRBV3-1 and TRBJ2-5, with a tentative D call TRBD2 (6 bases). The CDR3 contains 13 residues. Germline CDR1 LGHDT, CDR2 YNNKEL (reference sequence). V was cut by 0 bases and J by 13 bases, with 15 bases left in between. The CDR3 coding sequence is TGTGCCAGCAGCCAAGATGGGGAGGCTAGCCTGTACTTC. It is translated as CASSQDGEASLYF.

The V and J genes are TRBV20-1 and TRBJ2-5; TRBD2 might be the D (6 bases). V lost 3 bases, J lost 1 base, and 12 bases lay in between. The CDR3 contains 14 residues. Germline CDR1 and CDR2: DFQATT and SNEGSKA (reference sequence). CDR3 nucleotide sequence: TGCAGTGCTAGCGGAGGGGAATCCCAAGAGACCCAGTACTTC. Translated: CSASGGESQETQYF.

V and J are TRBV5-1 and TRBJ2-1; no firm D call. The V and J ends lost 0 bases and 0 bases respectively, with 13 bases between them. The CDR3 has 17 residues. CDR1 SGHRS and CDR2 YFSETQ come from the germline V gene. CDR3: CASSLVVGVSSYNEQFF. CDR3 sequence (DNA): TGCGCCAGCAGCTTGGTGGTGGGTGTAAGCTCCTACAATGAGCAGTTCTTC.

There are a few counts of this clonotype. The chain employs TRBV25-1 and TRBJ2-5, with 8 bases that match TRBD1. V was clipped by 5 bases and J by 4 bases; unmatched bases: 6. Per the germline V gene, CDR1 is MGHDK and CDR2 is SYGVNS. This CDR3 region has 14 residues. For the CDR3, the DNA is TGTGCCAGCAGTCCACACAGGGGGGCAGAGACCCAGTACTTC. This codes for CASSPHRGAETQYF. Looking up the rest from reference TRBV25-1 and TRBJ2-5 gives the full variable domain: EADIYQTPRYLVIGTGKKITLECSQTMGHDKMYWYQQDPGMELHLIHYSYGVNSTEKGDLSSESTVSRIRTEHFPLTLESARPSHTSQYLCASSPHRGAETQYFGPGTRLLVL.

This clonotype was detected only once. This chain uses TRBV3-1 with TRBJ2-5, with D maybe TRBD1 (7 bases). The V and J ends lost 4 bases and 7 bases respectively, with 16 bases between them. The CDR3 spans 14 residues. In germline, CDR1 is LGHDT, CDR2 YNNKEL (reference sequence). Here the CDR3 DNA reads TGTGCCAGCAGCCCTACCTCCAGGGGGGTGACCCAGTACTTC. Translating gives CASSPTSRGVTQYF.

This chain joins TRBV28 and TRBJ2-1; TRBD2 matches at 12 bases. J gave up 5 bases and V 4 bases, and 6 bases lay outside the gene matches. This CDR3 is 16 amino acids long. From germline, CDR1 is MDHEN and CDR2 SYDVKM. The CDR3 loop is CASSSPGTSGHNEQFF. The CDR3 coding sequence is TGTGCCAGCAGTTCCCCCGGGACTAGCGGGCACAATGAGCAGTTCTTC.

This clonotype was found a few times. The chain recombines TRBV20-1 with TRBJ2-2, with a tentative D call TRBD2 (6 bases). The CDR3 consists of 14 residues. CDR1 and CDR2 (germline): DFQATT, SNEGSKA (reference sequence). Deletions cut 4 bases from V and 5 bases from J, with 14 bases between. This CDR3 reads CSAKPPSATGELFF. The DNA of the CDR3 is TGCAGTGCTAAACCACCTAGCGCTACCGGGGAGCTGTTTTTT.

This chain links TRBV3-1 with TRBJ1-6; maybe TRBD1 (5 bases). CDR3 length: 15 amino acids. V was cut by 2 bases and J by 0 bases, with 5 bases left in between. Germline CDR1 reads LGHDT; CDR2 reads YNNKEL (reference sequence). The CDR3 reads CASSQRGSYNSPLHF. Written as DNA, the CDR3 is TGTGCCAGCAGCCAAAGGGGCTCCTATAATTCACCCCTCCACTTT.

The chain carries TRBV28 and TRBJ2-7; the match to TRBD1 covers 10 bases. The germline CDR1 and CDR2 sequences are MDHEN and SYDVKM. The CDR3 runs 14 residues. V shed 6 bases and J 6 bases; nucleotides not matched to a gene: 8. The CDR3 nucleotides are TGTGCCAGCAGGCCCGGGACAGGGGTCGGCGAGCAGTACTTC. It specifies CASRPGTGVGEQYF.

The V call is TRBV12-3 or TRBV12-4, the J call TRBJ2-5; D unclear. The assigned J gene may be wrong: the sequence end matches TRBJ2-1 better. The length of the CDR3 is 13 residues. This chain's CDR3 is CASSFGLPNEQFF. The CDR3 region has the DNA TGTGCCAGCAGTTTTGGGTTGCCCAATGAGCAGTTCTTC.

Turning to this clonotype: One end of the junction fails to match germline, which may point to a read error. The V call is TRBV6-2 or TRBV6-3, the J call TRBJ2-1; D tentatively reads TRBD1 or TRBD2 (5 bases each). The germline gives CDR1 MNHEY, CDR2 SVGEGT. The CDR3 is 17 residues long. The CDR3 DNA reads TGTGCCGGCAGTACCCGATCGGGGCGGAGCTCCTACAATGAGCAGTTCTTC. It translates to CAGSTRSGRSSYNEQFF.

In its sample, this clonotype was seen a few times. The CDR3 DNA reads as TGTGCCAGCAGCCACCACAGGGGGAATCAGCCCCAGCATTTT. This sequence encodes CASSHHRGNQPQHF. The rearrangement joins TRBV6-5 to TRBJ1-5; 8 bases line up with TRBD1. This CDR3 region has 14 residues. CDR1 is MNHEY, CDR2 SVGAGI, per germline. After removal of 6 bases from V and 4 bases from J, the junction contained 5 bases not matched to a gene.

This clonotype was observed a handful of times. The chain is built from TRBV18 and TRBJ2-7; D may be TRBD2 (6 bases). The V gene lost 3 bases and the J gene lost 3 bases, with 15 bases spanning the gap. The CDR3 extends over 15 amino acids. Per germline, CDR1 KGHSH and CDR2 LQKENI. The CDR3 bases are TGTGCCAGCTCACCGAAGGCGGGGAGAGACTACGAGCAGTACTTC. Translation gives CASSPKAGRDYEQYF.